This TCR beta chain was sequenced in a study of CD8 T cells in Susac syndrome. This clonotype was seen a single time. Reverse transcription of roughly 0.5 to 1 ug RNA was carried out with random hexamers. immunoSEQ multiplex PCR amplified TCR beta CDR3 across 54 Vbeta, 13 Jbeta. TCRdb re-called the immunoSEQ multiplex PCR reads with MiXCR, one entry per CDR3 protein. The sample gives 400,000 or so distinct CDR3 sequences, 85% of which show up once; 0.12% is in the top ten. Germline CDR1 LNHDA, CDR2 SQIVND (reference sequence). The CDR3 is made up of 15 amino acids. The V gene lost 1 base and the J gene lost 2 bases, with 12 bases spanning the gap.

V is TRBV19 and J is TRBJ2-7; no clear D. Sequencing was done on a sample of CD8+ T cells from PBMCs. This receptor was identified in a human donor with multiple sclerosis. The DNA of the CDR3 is TGTGCCAGTAGTATAGGTTTGGGCCAAACCTACGAGCAGTACTTC. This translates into CASSIGLGQTYEQYF.